This record looks at one T cell receptor beta chain sequence and its context. The antigen it recognizes is unknown. No base qualities exist here, and no much larger clone lies one base off it. The record originates from a study of CD8 T cells in ankylosing spondylitis (dated by TCRdb to about 2017). Context from the whole study: The study set out to find disease-linked TCR variants by profiling T cell receptor beta repertoires in ankylosing spondylitis patients and healthy donors. The whole study cohort included 95 to 130 healthy donors and roughly 24 ankylosing spondylitis patients. Peripheral blood was sampled, and synovial fluid was also collected from ankylosing spondylitis patients. Study-level results and caveats: The disease-linked clones were reported to be significantly enriched in matched synovial fluid samples from ankylosing spondylitis patients. A TCR beta motif made up of several highly homologous amino acid variants appeared to be characteristic of blood from ankylosing spondylitis patients. Some of the motif variants had been reported before in the synovial fluid and blood of reactive arthritis patients, a finding that suggests common disease-initiation mechanisms. The disease-linked clones showed a CD8+ phenotype and occurred at relatively low frequencies in peripheral blood.

V is cut back by 5 bases and J by 0 bases, with 8 bases in the junction unmatched. The CDR3 has 16 amino acids, counting the end cysteine and phenylalanine. Only the CDR3 region is kept as DNA, spanning 48 bases read in frame from base 1. As encoded in the germline V gene, CDR1 is SGHTS while CDR2 is YDEGEE. These reads were obtained on an Illumina HiSeq 2500. Quantitative 5'-RACE with molecular barcodes was the method used to prepare the TCR beta libraries. Regarding the original processing steps: A new computational method, built on a probabilistic model of VDJ rearrangement, was used to identify disease-linked TCR variants. Clones were called with MiXCR by TCRdb after fastp trimmed the public reads at Q25, and only in-frame beta chains were retained. Rows are combined by CDR3 protein, so each entry shows the most common genes and DNA. These V and J calls derive from TCRdb rather than the authors' analysis. The sample table records about 300,000 distinct CDR3 sequences; less than 25% of these occur just once. 3% to 4% of the sample is held by the ten biggest clonotypes.

Sequencing used blood, either unsorted or a sorted T cell fraction (not recorded which). Recombination connected TRBV5-8 to TRBJ2-1, with 7 bases aligning to TRBD1. This clonotype was obtained from a female donor with ankylosing spondylitis or in good health (not recorded which). The CDR3: CASSLIRDSSYNEQFF. Here is the DNA: TGTGCCAGCAGTCTGATCCGGGACAGCTCCTACAATGAGCAGTTCTTC.